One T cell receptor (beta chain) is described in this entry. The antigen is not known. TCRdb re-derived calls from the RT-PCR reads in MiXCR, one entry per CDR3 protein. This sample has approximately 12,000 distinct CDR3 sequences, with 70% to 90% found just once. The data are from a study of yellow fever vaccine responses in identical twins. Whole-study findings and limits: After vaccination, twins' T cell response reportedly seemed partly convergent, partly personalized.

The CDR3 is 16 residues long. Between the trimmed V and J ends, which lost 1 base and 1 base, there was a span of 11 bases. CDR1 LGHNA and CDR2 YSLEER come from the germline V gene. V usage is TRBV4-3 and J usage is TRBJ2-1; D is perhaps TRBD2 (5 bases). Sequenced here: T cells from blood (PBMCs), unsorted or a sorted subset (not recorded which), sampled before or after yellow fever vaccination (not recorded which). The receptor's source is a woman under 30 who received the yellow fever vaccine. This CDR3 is CASSQGGGLSYNEQFF. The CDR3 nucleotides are TGCGCCAGCAGCCAAGGCGGCGGGCTTTCCTACAATGAGCAGTTCTTC.